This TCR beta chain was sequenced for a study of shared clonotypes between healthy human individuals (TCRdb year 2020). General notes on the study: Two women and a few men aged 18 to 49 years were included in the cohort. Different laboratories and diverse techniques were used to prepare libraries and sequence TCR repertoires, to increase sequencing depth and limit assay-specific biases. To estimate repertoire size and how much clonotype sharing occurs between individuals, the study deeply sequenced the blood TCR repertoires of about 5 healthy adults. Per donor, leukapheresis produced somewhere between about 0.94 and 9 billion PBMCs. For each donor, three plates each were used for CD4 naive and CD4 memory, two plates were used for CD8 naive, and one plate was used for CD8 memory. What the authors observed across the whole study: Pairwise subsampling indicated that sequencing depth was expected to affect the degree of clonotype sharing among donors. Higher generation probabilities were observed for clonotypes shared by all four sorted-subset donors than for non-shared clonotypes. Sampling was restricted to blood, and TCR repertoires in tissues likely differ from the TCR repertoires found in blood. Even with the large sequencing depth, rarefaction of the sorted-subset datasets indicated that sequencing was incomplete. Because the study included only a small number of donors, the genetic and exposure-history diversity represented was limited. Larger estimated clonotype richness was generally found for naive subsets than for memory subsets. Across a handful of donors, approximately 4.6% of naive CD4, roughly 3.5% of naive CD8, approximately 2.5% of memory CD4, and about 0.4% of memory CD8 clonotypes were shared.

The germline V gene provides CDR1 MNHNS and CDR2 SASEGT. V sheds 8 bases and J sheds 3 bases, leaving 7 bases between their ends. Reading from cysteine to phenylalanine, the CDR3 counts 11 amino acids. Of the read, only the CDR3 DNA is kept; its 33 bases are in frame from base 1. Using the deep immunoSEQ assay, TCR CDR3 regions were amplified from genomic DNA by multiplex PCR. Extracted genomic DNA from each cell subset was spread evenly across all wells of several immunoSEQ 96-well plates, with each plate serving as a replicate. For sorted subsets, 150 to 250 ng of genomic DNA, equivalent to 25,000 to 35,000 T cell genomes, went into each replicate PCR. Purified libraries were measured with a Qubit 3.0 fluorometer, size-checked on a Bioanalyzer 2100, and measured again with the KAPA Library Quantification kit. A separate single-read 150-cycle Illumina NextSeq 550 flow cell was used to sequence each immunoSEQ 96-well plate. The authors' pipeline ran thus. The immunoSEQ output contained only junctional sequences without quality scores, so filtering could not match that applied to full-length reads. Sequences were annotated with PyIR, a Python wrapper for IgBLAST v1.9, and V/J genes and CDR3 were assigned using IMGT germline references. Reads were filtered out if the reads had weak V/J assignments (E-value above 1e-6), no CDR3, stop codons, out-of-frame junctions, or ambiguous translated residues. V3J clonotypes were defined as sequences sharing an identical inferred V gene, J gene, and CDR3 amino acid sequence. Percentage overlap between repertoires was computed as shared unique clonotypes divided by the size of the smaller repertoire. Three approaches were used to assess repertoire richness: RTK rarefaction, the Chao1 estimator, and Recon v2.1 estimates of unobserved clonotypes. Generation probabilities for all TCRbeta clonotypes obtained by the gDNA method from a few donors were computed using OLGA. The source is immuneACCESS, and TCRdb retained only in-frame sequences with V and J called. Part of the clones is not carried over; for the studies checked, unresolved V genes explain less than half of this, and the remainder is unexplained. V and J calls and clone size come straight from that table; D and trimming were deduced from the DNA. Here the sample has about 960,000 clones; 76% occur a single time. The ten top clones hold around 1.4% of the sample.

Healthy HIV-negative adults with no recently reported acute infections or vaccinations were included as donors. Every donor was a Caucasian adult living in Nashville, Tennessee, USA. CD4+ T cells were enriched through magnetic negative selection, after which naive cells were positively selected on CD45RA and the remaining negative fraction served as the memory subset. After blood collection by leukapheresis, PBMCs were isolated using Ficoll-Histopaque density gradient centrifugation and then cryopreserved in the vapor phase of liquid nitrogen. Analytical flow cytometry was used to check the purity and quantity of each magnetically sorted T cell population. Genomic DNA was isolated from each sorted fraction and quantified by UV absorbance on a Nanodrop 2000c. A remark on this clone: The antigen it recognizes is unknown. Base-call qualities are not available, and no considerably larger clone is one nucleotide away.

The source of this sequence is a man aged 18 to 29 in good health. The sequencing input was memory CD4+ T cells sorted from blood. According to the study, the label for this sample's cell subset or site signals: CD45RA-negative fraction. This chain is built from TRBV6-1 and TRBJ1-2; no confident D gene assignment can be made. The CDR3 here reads CASGSDYGYTF. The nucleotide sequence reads TGTGCCAGCGGTTCGGACTATGGCTACACCTTC.